The clone carrying this T cell receptor beta chain came up a few times. Its antigen is as yet unknown. TCRdb fed the 5' RACE reads into MiXCR, producing one record per CDR3 protein. Of around 220,000 distinct CDR3 sequences listed, less than 20% are singletons. This specimen belongs to a study of T-cell memory formation after mild COVID-19. Whole-study findings and limits: Some clones that responded turned up in pre-infection memory, which suggests that cross-reactive memory joined in. Day 15 to 85 contractors were CD4/CD8 balanced; later expanders leaned CD4+. There was no confirmation that second-wave clones peaking on day 37 were SARS-CoV-2 specific.

Per the germline V gene, CDR1 is LGHNA and CDR2 is YNFKEQ. V lost 6 bases and J lost 7; bases outside the gene matches: 11. The CDR3 consists of 14 residues. V is TRBV4-2 and J is TRBJ1-1; 7 nucleotides align to TRBD1. Sequencing used PBMCs or a T cell subset sorted from them (not recorded which). This clonotype originated in a man in his late teens or twenties who had mild COVID-19 (a few samples of this study predate the infection). Cell type and time point are not known. For the CDR3, the DNA is TGTGCCAGCAGAACCGGACAGGTCAAGGATGAAGCTTTCTTT. It encodes CASRTGQVKDEAFF.